This T cell receptor (beta chain) was recorded in a study of T cells in Graves' hyperthyroidism and ophthalmopathy. Participants, patients aged 18 to 65, had newly diagnosed hyperthyroidism with a duration under 2 months. The study excluded patients with uncontrolled infection, other autoimmune disease, pregnancy or lactation. This clonotype was detected only a few times. Amplified TCR beta CDR3 regions came from RNA transcripts. First-round RT-PCR of the TCR CDR3 relied on the HTBI primer set. Using its own MiXCR run on the multiplex PCR reads, TCRdb lists one record per CDR3 protein. The profile shows 650,000 to 750,000 distinct CDR3 sequences, around 15% of them singletons. The CDR3 runs to 15 residues. Germline CDR1 is MNHEY and CDR2 is SVGEGT. V lost 2 bases, J lost 1 base, and 3 bases stayed unmatched.

The sequencing input was blood. J is TRBJ2-7 and V is TRBV6-2 or TRBV6-3; TRBD1 matches 9 bases. The source is a woman in her late teens or twenties with Graves' hyperthyroidism. Here the CDR3 DNA reads TGTGCCAGCAGTTACGGAGGGACAGGGTCCTACGAGCAGTACTTC. Its translation: CASSYGGTGSYEQYF.